Below, one T cell receptor beta chain is given with its context. This sample was taken from a study of blood T cell repertoires in COVID-19. Across the whole study: PBMCs, B-cell-depleted T cells, or T cells were the source of the cDNA or gDNA that made up the material.

Per the original methods: Amplification of reference gene primers was used by the study to estimate nucleated cell counts. Method: immunoSEQ multiplex PCR; TCRdb's copy keeps in-frame clones and lacks some. That table furnishes V, J and clone size, whereas the DNA furnished D and trimming. The sample contains around 120,000 clones, nearly 90% of which appear only once. The CDR3 runs 20 residues. Between the trimmed V and J ends, which lost 3 bases and 2 bases, there was a span of 25 bases. CDR1 is KGHDR and CDR2 is SFDVKD in the germline V gene. The origin of this receptor is a woman aged 60-75 years with COVID-19, enrolled during active disease. The V gene is TRBV24-1, the J gene TRBJ2-1, with D hard to call. The sequenced sample consisted of peripheral blood. The CDR3 here is CATSDPPTPLVPQPYNEQFF. The CDR3 nucleotides read TGTGCCACCAGTGATCCCCCTACCCCCTTGGTGCCCCAACCCTACAATGAGCAGTTCTTC.